This TCR beta chain was identified in a study of cytomegalovirus exposure and HLA in healthy donors. The study, taken as a whole, reports: An analysis was carried out later, and it reportedly showed fewer N-insertions in an Asian-associated ancestry cluster than the approximately 680-donor mean. Solely CMV serostatus was available to characterize immune exposure.

Note on this clone: Its target is unknown.

V dropped 4 bases and J dropped 5; count of bases not matched to a gene: 7. This CDR3 contains 15 residues. Germline V CDR1 and CDR2: PRHDT, FYEKMQ (reference sequence). Primers for the PCR totalled 60 Vbeta and 13 Jbeta. Assay used: immunoSEQ multiplex PCR; TCRdb lists only in-frame clones, some missing. The table has approximately 170,000 clones, approximately 81% seen once. This sequence originates from a male donor in good health and CMV-seronegative. The sequencing sample was made of PBMCs. V and J are TRBV13 and TRBJ1-2, with 10 bases fitting TRBD1. The CDR3, as DNA: TGTGCCAGCAGCTCAGCCGGGACAGGGGAATATGGCTACACCTTC. Translation gives CASSSAGTGEYGYTF.